This TCR beta chain is from a study of control samples from healthy donors and cancer patients. Sequenced by immunoSEQ multiplex PCR; TCRdb stores in-frame clones only, minus some. This sample carries around 110,000 clones, 93% of them seen once, and the ten largest clones take approximately 2.5%. V shed 5 bases and J 5 bases; nucleotides not matched to a gene: 6. This CDR3 comprises 13 residues. Looked up from germline, CDR1 is SGHNT and CDR2 is YYREEE (reference sequence). The chain couples TRBV5-4 to TRBJ1-1; TRBD1 agrees at 7 bases. Sample: blood. This clonotype was sampled from a man aged 25-45 years in good health. The DNA of the CDR3 is TGTGCCAGCAGATTGACAGGGAGGACTGAAGCTTTCTTT. The encoded protein is CASRLTGRTEAFF.